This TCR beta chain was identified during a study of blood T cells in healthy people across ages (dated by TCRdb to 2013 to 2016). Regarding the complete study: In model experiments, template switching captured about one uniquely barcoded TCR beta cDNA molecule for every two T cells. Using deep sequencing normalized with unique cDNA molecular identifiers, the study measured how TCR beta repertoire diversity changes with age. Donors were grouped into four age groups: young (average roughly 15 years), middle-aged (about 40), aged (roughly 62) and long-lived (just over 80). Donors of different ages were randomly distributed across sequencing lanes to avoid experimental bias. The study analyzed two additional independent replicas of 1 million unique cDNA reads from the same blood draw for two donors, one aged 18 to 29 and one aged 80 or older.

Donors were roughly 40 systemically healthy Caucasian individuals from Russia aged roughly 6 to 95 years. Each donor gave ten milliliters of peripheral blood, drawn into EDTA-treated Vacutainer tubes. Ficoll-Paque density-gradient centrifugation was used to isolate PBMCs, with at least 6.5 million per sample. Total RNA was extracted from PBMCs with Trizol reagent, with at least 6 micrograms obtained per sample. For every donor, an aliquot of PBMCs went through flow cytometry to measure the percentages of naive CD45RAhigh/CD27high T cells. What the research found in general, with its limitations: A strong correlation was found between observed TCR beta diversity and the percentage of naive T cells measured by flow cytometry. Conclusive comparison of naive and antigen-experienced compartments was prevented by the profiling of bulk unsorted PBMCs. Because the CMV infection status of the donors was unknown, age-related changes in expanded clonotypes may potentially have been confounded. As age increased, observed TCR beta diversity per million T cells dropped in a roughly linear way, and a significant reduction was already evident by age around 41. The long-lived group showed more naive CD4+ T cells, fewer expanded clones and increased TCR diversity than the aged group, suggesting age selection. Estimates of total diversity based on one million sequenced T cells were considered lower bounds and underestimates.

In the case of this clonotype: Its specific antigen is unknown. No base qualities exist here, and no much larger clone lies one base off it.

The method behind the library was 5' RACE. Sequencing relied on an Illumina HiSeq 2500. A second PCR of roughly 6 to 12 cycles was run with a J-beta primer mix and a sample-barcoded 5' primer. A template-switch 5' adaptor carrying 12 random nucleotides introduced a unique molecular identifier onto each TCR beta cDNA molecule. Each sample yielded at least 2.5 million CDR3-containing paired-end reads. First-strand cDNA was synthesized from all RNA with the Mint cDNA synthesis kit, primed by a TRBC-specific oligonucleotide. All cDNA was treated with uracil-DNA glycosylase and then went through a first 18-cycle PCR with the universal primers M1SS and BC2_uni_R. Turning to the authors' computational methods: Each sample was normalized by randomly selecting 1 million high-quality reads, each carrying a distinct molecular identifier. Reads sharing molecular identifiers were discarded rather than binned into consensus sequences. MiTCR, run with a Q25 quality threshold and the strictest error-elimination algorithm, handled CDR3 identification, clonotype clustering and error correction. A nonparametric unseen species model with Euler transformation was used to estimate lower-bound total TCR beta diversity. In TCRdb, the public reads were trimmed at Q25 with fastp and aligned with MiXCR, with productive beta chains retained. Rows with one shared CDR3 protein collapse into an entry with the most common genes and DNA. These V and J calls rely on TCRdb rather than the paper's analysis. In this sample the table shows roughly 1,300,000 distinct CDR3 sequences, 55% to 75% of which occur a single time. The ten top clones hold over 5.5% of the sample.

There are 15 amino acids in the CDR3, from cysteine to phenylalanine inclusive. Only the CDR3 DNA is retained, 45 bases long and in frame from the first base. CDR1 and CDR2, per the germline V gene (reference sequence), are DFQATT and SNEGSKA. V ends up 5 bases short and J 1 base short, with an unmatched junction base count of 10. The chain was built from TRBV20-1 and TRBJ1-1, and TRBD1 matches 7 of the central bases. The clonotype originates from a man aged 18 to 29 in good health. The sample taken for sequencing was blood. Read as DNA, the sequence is TGCAGTGCTCCGGGCCTCGACAGGGCGAACACTGAAGCTTTCTTT. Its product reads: CSAPGLDRANTEAFF.